One sample yielded the 29 T cell receptor beta chains listed below, sequenced in a study of blood T cells in healthy people across ages. Alongside a J-beta primer mix, a sample-barcoded 5' primer served in a second PCR lasting about 7 to 12 cycles. TCRdb reanalysed the 5' RACE reads using MiXCR and keeps one entry per CDR3 protein. The sample has 800,000 to 1,000,000 distinct CDR3 sequences; about 44% are singletons. Sample: blood. The receptors originated from a man aged 25-40 years in good health.

V and J are TRBV9 and TRBJ2-2; D may be TRBD1 or TRBD2 (5 bases each). CDR1 SGDLS and CDR2 YYNGEE come from the germline V gene. The germline V and J ends were trimmed by 1 base and 1 base, with 14 bases remaining between them. This CDR3 has 17 amino acids. CDR3 loop: CASSVTSGTVNTGELFF. The CDR3 region has the DNA TGTGCCAGCAGCGTAACCTCCGGGACCGTGAACACCGGGGAGCTGTTTTTT.

The chain employs TRBV5-1 and TRBJ1-4, with TRBD1 identical over 7 bases. With 0 bases clipped from V and 4 bases from J, the junction kept 3 bases outside the gene matches. Germline values: CDR1 SGHRS, CDR2 YFSETQ. The CDR3 loop spans 15 amino acids. CDR3 region: CASSLDGQDNEKLFF. In DNA, the CDR3 is TGCGCCAGCAGCTTGGATGGACAGGATAATGAAAAACTGTTTTTT.

The chain uses TRBV15 and TRBJ2-3; TRBD2 is a possible D gene (6 bases). The V end was cut by 9 bases, the J end by 3 bases, with 16 bases between. Germline lookup yields CDR1 LNHNV and CDR2 YYDKDF (reference sequence). The CDR3 sequence is 14 residues long. DNA for the CDR3: TGTGCCACTAAACAGTCCGGGGGTACAGATACGCAGTATTTT. Its translation: CATKQSGGTDTQYF.

The V and J genes are TRBV27 and TRBJ2-1; the match to TRBD1 covers 10 bases. The CDR3 runs to 16 residues. The trim removed 1 base at V and 11 bases at J, leaving 11 bases unmatched. From germline, CDR1 is MNHEY and CDR2 SMNVEV (reference sequence). The CDR3 here is CASSLFGTGEARKQFF. The CDR3 region has the DNA TGTGCCAGCAGTTTATTCGGGACAGGGGAGGCAAGGAAGCAGTTCTTC.

The chain combines TRBV27 with TRBJ2-7, with TRBD2 matching 11 bases. V lost 5 bases to trimming and J lost 4 bases; unmatched junction nucleotides: 10. The CDR3 totals 16 residues. Looked up from germline, CDR1 is MNHEY and CDR2 is SMNVEV (reference sequence). The DNA of the CDR3 is TGTGCCAGCAGTCAACTAGCGGGGGCAGATCGGTACGAGCAGTACTTC. Its translation is CASSQLAGADRYEQYF.

On this clonotype itself: One junction end does not reproduce the germline sequence, and a read error may be involved. The chain combines TRBV3-1 with TRBJ2-7; D is unresolved. CDR1 is LGHDT, CDR2 YNNKEL, per germline (reference sequence). The length of the CDR3 is 13 residues. The CDR3 protein is CASSPATVYELYF. The CDR3 bases are TGTGCCAGCAGCCCCGCTACGGTCTACGAGCTGTACTTC.

The chain links TRBV19 to TRBJ1-5; D unresolved. V shed 6 bases and J shed 0 bases, with 24 bases lying between them. Germline V gene sequence: CDR1 LNHDA, CDR2 SQIVND (reference sequence). CDR3 length equals 19 residues. CDR3: CASSAFAGRATNSNQPQHF. The CDR3 DNA reads TGTGCCAGTAGCGCCTTTGCGGGGAGAGCCACGAATAGCAATCAGCCCCAGCATTTT.

This chain uses TRBV20-1 with TRBJ2-4; the match to TRBD1 covers 9 bases. CDR3 length: 15 residues. With V trimmed by 3 bases and J by 2 bases, 5 bases remained unmatched. CDR1 is DFQATT and CDR2 is SNEGSKA in the germline V gene (reference sequence). CDR3 region: CSASPGTGTKNIQYF. DNA of the CDR3: TGCAGTGCTAGTCCCGGGACAGGGACCAAAAACATTCAGTACTTC.

This clonotype has a handful of counts. This chain links TRBV20-1 with TRBJ2-4; D not resolved. This CDR3 is built from 13 residues. Looked up from germline, CDR1 is DFQATT and CDR2 is SNEGSKA (reference sequence). V was clipped by 5 bases and J by 0 bases, with 8 bases between them. DNA for the CDR3: TGCAGTGCTCCGGGTTTAGCCAAAAACATTCAGTACTTC. It yields the protein CSAPGLAKNIQYF.

The J gene is TRBJ1-1, the V gene TRBV6-5; D is undetermined. CDR3 length equals 13 residues. Germline CDR1 MNHEY, CDR2 SVGAGI. Trimming cost V 3 bases and J 4 bases, with 9 bases left between them. The CDR3 loop reads CASSYQAVTEAFF. In nucleotides, the CDR3 is TGTGCCAGCAGTTATCAGGCTGTCACTGAAGCTTTCTTT.

The gene calls are TRBV4-3 and TRBJ2-1, with 11 bases identical to TRBD2. The junction had 6 bases not matched to a gene; V was cut back by 4 bases and J by 7 bases. Germline V CDR1 and CDR2: LGHNA, YSLEER. This CDR3 comprises 15 residues. DNA for the CDR3: TGCGCCAGCAGCCTTAGCGGGGGGGCCCTTAATGAGCAGTTCTTC. Protein product: CASSLSGGALNEQFF.

This clonotype was seen more than once but under ten times. This sequence joins TRBV3-1 and TRBJ2-1; TRBD2 matches 8 bases. Germline trimming cut 1 base from V and 9 bases from J; bases unmatched to any gene: 11. CDR3 size: 16 residues. Germline V gives CDR1 LGHDT, CDR2 YNNKEL (reference sequence). The CDR3 loop reads CASSQVSARGVGEQFF. CDR3 DNA sequence: TGTGCCAGCAGCCAAGTGTCCGCGCGGGGGGTAGGTGAGCAGTTCTTC.

This sequence joins TRBV12-3 or TRBV12-4 and TRBJ2-4; 12 bases are a match to TRBD2. The DNA matches TRBJ2-7 better at its end, which makes the J call doubtful. The CDR3 has 18 amino acids. The CDR3 spells CASSSNRLAGAHPYEQYF. The CDR3, as DNA: TGTGCCAGCAGTTCCAACAGACTAGCGGGGGCCCATCCCTACGAGCAGTACTTC.

This clonotype has just a few counts. This chain joins TRBV3-1 and TRBJ2-5; TRBD2 is a possible D gene (5 bases). The CDR3 contains 15 residues. The germline V and J ends were trimmed by 4 bases and 1 base, with 13 bases remaining between them. The V gene's germline CDR1 is LGHDT and CDR2 YNNKEL (reference sequence). Here the CDR3 DNA reads TGTGCCAGCAGCCCTCGTACTAGTCCCCAAGAGACCCAGTACTTC. Its protein product is CASSPRTSPQETQYF.

This clonotype was found a few times. This chain links TRBV18 with TRBJ2-5, with TRBD1 matching over 8 bases. Germline-derived CDR1 and CDR2 are KGHSH and LQKENI. The trim removed 8 bases at V and 1 base at J, leaving 6 bases unmatched. The CDR3 sequence is 14 residues long. CDR3 sequence reads: CASHVTGAQETQYF. CDR3 coding DNA: TGTGCCAGCCACGTGACAGGGGCCCAAGAGACCCAGTACTTC. Together with reference TRBV18 and TRBJ2-5, the CDR3 gives the full variable domain: NAGVMQNPRHLVRRRGQEARLRCSPMKGHSHVYWYRQLPEEGLKFMVYLQKENIIDESGMPKERFSAEFPKEGPSILRIQQVVRGDSAAYFCASHVTGAQETQYFGPGTRLLVL.

This clonotype was observed a few times. The CDR3 DNA reads as TGCAGTGCTAGAGTCGGGGGGGTTGGTGAGACCCAGTACTTC. Its translation: CSARVGGVGETQYF. The chain uses TRBV20-1 and TRBJ2-7, with 8 bases identical to TRBD2. The J call could be wrong; TRBJ2-5 is a better fit for the DNA end. From germline, CDR1 is DFQATT and CDR2 SNEGSKA (reference sequence). The CDR3 totals 14 residues.

This clonotype was detected many times. The chain couples TRBV21-1 to TRBJ2-1. TRBV21-1 is a pseudogene segment. The CDR3 has 14 residues. The CDR3 loop reads CASSKVRPSNEQFF. The CDR3, as DNA: TGTGCCAGCAGCAAAGTAAGGCCTAGCAATGAGCAGTTCTTC.

The chain links TRBV20-1 to TRBJ2-1, with no clear D. Between the trimmed V and J ends, which lost 3 bases and 6 bases, there was a span of 15 bases. CDR3 length equals 14 residues. Germline values: CDR1 DFQATT, CDR2 SNEGSKA (reference sequence). This CDR3 reads CSASEYRASNEQFF. DNA for the CDR3: TGCAGTGCTAGTGAGTATCGGGCTAGCAATGAGCAGTTCTTC.

The DNA of the CDR3 is TGCAGTGCTAGTCCACAAGACAGGCTCAAAAACATTCAGTACTTC. This sequence encodes CSASPQDRLKNIQYF. The rearrangement links TRBV20-1 to TRBJ2-4; weak D call: TRBD1 (6 bases). The V and J ends lost 3 bases and 3 bases respectively, with 15 bases between them. Germline V lookup: CDR1 DFQATT, CDR2 SNEGSKA (reference sequence). There are 15 residues in the CDR3.

J is TRBJ2-3 and V is TRBV29-1; TRBD1 matches at 8 bases. The germline CDR1 and CDR2 sequences are SQVTM and ANQGSEA. The length of the CDR3 is 11 residues. CDR3: CRAGGQGTQYF. The DNA for the CDR3 is TGCAGAGCAGGGGGCCAGGGTACGCAGTATTTT.

The V gene is TRBV3-1, the J gene TRBJ1-1, with TRBD1 matching over 8 bases. Germline lookup yields CDR1 LGHDT and CDR2 YNNKEL (reference sequence). V was pared by 1 base and J by 6 bases, with 10 bases of the junction left unmatched. The CDR3 loop spans 16 amino acids. CDR3 sequence reads: CASSQAFTGGSSEAFF. The CDR3 DNA reads TGTGCCAGCAGCCAAGCGTTCACAGGGGGAAGCTCTGAAGCTTTCTTT.

This clonotype was seen more than once but under ten times. DNA for the CDR3: TGTGCCAGCTCACCAATTCTGGACGGAGTTCATGACGAGCAGTTCTTC. It encodes CASSPILDGVHDEQFF. The genes are TRBV18 and TRBJ2-1; D call uncertain. Trimming cost V 2 bases and J 10 bases, with 21 bases left between them. The CDR3 runs 16 residues. Germline CDR1 KGHSH, CDR2 LQKENI. Full variable domain (missing parts from reference TRBV18 and TRBJ2-1): NAGVMQNPRHLVRRRGQEARLRCSPMKGHSHVYWYRQLPEEGLKFMVYLQKENIIDESGMPKERFSAEFPKEGPSILRIQQVVRGDSAAYFCASSPILDGVHDEQFFGPGTRLTVL.

The chain carries TRBV20-1 and TRBJ1-6, with 9 bases fitting TRBD1. The CDR3 loop spans 16 amino acids. The junction had 10 bases not matched to a gene; V was cut back by 6 bases and J by 4 bases. Germline values: CDR1 DFQATT, CDR2 SNEGSKA (reference sequence). CDR3 DNA sequence: TGCAGTGCGAAGGACAGGGGAGGACCGTATAATTCACCCCTCCACTTT. Its translation is CSAKDRGGPYNSPLHF.

The V call is TRBV6-5, the J call TRBJ2-3; perhaps TRBD2 as D (6 bases). The CDR3 consists of 14 residues. V gave up 7 bases and J gave up 8 bases, with 19 bases separating them. Germline values: CDR1 MNHEY, CDR2 SVGAGI. The DNA for the CDR3 is TGTGCCAGCAAACAAAGCCGAGAAGCGGGTACGCAGTATTTT. It specifies CASKQSREAGTQYF.

V is TRBV9 and J is TRBJ2-2; the match to TRBD2 covers 14 bases. The CDR3 is made up of 15 amino acids. V was pared by 3 bases and J by 6 bases, with 1 base of the junction left unmatched. Germline loops: CDR1 SGDLS, CDR2 YYNGEE. Here the CDR3 DNA reads TGTGCCAGCAGCGAGACTAGCGGGGGGGCCGGGGAGCTGTTTTTT. It specifies CASSETSGGAGELFF. Full variable domain (outside the CDR3, taken from reference TRBV9 and TRBJ2-2): DSGVTQTPKHLITATGQRVTLRCSPRSGDLSVYWYQQSLDQGLQFLIQYYNGEERAKGNILERFSAQQFPDLHSELNLSSLELGDSALYFCASSETSGGAGELFFGEGSRLTVL.

The chain recombines TRBV28 with TRBJ1-5, with unresolved D. V lost 10 bases and J lost 6, with 22 bases in between. This CDR3 is 15 amino acids long. Per the germline V gene, CDR1 is MDHEN and CDR2 is SYDVKM. The CDR3 DNA reads as TGTGCCACCCAAACGGGATCCCCAGCAAGTCAGCCCCAGCATTTT. It yields the protein CATQTGSPASQPQHF.

In regard to this clonotype: With a much larger clone just one base away, this may be a read error. The CDR3 nucleotides read TGTGCCAGCAACTTAGGATCACGGACGCGTGAAGGCTACACCTTC. It codes for CASNLGSRTREGYTF. The genes are TRBV7-2 and TRBJ1-2; D gene ambiguous. The CDR3 consists of 15 residues. Germline CDR1 and CDR2: SGHTA and FQGNSA.

The chain joins TRBV28 to TRBJ2-4; D possibly matches TRBD1 or TRBD2 (5 bases each). The DNA end is a closer match to TRBJ2-7, so the J assignment may be wrong. The CDR3 extends over 13 amino acids. CDR1 MDHEN and CDR2 SYDVKM come from the germline V gene. DNA of the CDR3: TGTGCCAGCAGAGAGGGGTCGCGGTACGAGCAGTACTTC. Translating it yields CASREGSRYEQYF.

This CDR3 is CASSYALIAEAFF. The CDR3 coding sequence is TGTGCCAGCAGTTACGCCCTAATCGCTGAAGCTTTCTTT. V and J are TRBV6-6 and TRBJ1-1, with D unresolved. The germline V gene encodes CDR1 MNHNY and CDR2 SVGAGI (reference sequence). Trimming stripped 2 bases from V and 6 bases from J, with 10 bases between. This CDR3 contains 13 residues.